Below, one T cell receptor (beta chain) is given with its context. This specimen comes from a study of CD8 T cells in Susac syndrome. Reverse transcription of roughly 0.5 to 1 ug RNA was carried out with random hexamers. The method of amplification for TCR beta CDR3 was immunoSEQ multiplex PCR, covering 54 Vbeta and 13 Jbeta. TCRdb recomputed calls from the immunoSEQ multiplex PCR reads with MiXCR, one row per CDR3 protein. The sample holds some 180,000 distinct CDR3 sequences, under 95% seen once. V was shortened by 6 bases and J by 4 bases, with 4 bases between the two germline ends. Germline assignment: CDR1 SGHDN and CDR2 FVKESK. CDR3 length: 11 amino acids.

The sequence came from a human donor in good health. The rearrangement links TRBV14 to TRBJ1-3, with D unclear. Sequences were obtained from CD4+ T cells from PBMCs. CDR3 bases: TGTGCCAGCAGGACCGGAAACACCATATATTTT. This sequence encodes CASRTGNTIYF.